The following is a T cell receptor (beta chain) sequence with its context. This clonotype came up many times. What this receptor recognizes is not known. Nothing much larger sits one base from this clone, and base qualities are not available. CDR3 length: 12 amino acids, cysteine to phenylalanine. The entry retains the CDR3 DNA only, 36 bases that are in frame from base 1. The trim is 4 bases for V and 6 bases for J, with a gap of 7 bases between the germline ends. This sample is drawn from a study of response to subunit inactivated influenza vaccine (dated by TCRdb to between 2018 and 2020). About the full investigation: To follow how T cells responded to a trivalent subunit inactivated influenza vaccine, the researchers relied on deep quantitative profiling of the T cell receptor repertoire. The research as a whole found: The authors proposed that each seasonal influenza vaccination may bring in only a limited number of new T cells.

The library was prepared using RT-PCR. TCRdb names Illumina HiSeq 2500 as the instrument used. TCRdb trimmed public reads at Q25 via fastp, called clones via MiXCR and kept in-frame beta chains. CDR3 protein sequences are deduplicated, and each keeps its most common genes and DNA. Across this sample there are fewer than 750,000 distinct CDR3 sequences, with 13% to 15% seen only once. The top ten clonotypes cover 11% of the sample. The origin of this receptor is a man in his fifties or sixties who received an inactivated influenza vaccine. Donor details come from another sample of the same person, matched by shared clones. The specimen comprised PBMCs from blood, sampled approximately 12 days after vaccination. The V gene is TRBV12-3 or TRBV12-4 and the J gene is TRBJ1-5; no D gene is confidently identified. The sequenced DNA: TGTGCCAGCAGTTCTTTAGGTCAGCCCCAGCATTTT. This sequence encodes CASSSLGQPQHF.